This record concerns one TCR beta chain sequence. This specimen belongs to a study of cytomegalovirus exposure and HLA in healthy donors. The PCR contained 60 Vbeta and 13 Jbeta primers. This table comes from immunoSEQ multiplex PCR, and its TCRdb copy is limited to in-frame clones, with some not included. The sample has around 100,000 clones, more than 70% seen once. Deletions cut 0 bases from V and 5 bases from J, with 5 bases between. Germline CDR1 is SGHTA and CDR2 is FQGTGA. The length of the CDR3 is 13 residues. This clonotype originated in an older woman in good health and CMV-seropositive. The sample was PBMCs. The rearrangement uses TRBV7-3 and TRBJ2-1; D not resolved. This CDR3 reads CASSLTLDNEQFF. The CDR3 DNA sequence: TGTGCCAGCAGCTTAACTCTCGACAATGAGCAGTTCTTC.